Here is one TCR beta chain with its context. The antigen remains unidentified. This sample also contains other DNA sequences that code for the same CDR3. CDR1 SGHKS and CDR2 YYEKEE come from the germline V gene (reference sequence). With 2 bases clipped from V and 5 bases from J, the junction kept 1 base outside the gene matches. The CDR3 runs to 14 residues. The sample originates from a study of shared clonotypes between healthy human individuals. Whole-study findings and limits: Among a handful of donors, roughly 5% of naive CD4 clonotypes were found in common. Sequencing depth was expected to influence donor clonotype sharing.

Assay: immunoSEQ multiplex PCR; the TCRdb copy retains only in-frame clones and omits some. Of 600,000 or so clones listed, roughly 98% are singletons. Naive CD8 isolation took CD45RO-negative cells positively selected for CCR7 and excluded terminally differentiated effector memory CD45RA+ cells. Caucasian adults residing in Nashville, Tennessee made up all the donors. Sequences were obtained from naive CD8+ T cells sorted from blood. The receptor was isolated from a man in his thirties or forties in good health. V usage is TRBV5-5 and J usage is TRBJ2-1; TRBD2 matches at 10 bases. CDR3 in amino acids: CASSFGLADNEQFF. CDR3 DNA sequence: TGTGCCAGCAGCTTCGGACTAGCGGACAATGAGCAGTTCTTC.